This is a list of T cell receptor beta chains from one sample in a study of CD4 T cells in relation to SARS-CoV-2 and coronaviruses. Only in-frame clones appear in the TCRdb table, and some are missing; sequencing was by immunoSEQ multiplex PCR. This sample has 10,000 to 15,000 clones; approximately 69% occur once, and the top ten carry about 7.9%. No antigen has been assigned to these receptors. The source material was CD4+ T cells from PBMCs, cultured in vitro. These TCRs come from a human donor in good health. The CDR3 runs from the conserved cysteine through the conserved F or W. The D gene is left open where the match is weak. Size values are once, few and many counts, or a class for expanded clones, and some rows have none.

CDR3aa: CASRLSSYNEQFF
CDR3nt: TGCGCCAGCAGACTGAGCTCCTACAATGAGCAGTTCTTC
j_gene: TRBJ2-1
d_gene: .
v_gene: TRBV5-1
abundance: .

CDR3aa: CASSRGTGGETQYF
CDR3nt: TGTGCCAGCAGTCGCGGGACAGGAGGAGAGACCCAGTACTTC
j_gene: TRBJ2-5
d_gene: TRBD1
v_gene: TRBV6-5
abundance: .

CDR3aa: CASSFGREGGYTF
CDR3nt: TGTGCCAGCAGTTTTGGCAGGGAGGGTGGCTACACCTTC
j_gene: TRBJ1-2
d_gene: .
v_gene: TRBV27
abundance: .

CDR3aa: CASSTGRDEETQYF
CDR3nt: TGTGCCAGCAGTACGGGACGGGACGAAGAGACCCAGTACTTC
j_gene: TRBJ2-5
d_gene: .
v_gene: TRBV5-8
abundance: once

CDR3aa: CASSQWGVGRGRGYEQYF
CDR3nt: TGTGCCAGCAGCCAATGGGGGGTCGGACGAGGTAGGGGCTACGAGCAGTACTTC
j_gene: TRBJ2-7
d_gene: .
v_gene: TRBV3-1/TRBV3-2
abundance: .

CDR3aa: CASVPQSNQPQHF
CDR3nt: TGTGCCAGTGTTCCACAGTCCAATCAGCCCCAGCATTTT
j_gene: TRBJ1-5
d_gene: .
v_gene: TRBV28
abundance: .

CDR3aa: CASGRGWQETQYF
CDR3nt: TGTGCCAGTGGGAGGGGATGGCAAGAGACCCAGTACTTC
j_gene: TRBJ2-5
d_gene: TRBD2
v_gene: TRBV6-5
abundance: once

CDR3aa: CASSFGQYNEQFF
CDR3nt: TGCGCCAGCAGCTTTGGTCAATACAATGAGCAGTTCTTC
j_gene: TRBJ2-1
d_gene: .
v_gene: TRBV5-1
abundance: .

CDR3aa: CAWQAGTAPGAFF
CDR3nt: TGTGCCTGGCAAGCCGGGACCGCACCGGGAGCTTTCTTT
j_gene: TRBJ1-1
d_gene: .
v_gene: TRBV30
abundance: .

CDR3aa: CAILGTDYGYTF
CDR3nt: TGTGCCATCCTAGGGACAGACTATGGCTACACCTTC
j_gene: TRBJ1-2
d_gene: TRBD1
v_gene: TRBV10-3
abundance: .

CDR3aa: CASSYNVNTIYF
CDR3nt: TGTGCCAGCAGCTACAACGTTAACACCATATATTTT
j_gene: TRBJ1-3
d_gene: .
v_gene: TRBV7-9
abundance: .

CDR3aa: CASSQEGLGSSYNEQFF
CDR3nt: TGCGCCAGCAGCCAAGAGGGACTGGGGAGCTCCTACAATGAGCAGTTCTTC
j_gene: TRBJ2-1
d_gene: .
v_gene: TRBV4-1
abundance: .

CDR3aa: CASSRVGRDEQFF
CDR3nt: TGTGCCAGCAGCCGCGTAGGGCGGGATGAGCAGTTCTTC
j_gene: TRBJ2-1
d_gene: .
v_gene: TRBV7-3
abundance: .

CDR3aa: CATSYRNEQFF
CDR3nt: TGTGCCACCAGTTATAGGAACGAGCAGTTCTTC
j_gene: TRBJ2-1
d_gene: .
v_gene: TRBV24-1
abundance: .

CDR3aa: CASSLEDNSPLHF
CDR3nt: TGTGCCAGCAGCTTAGAAGACAATTCACCCCTCCACTTT
j_gene: TRBJ1-6
d_gene: .
v_gene: TRBV11-2
abundance: few

CDR3aa: CASSPGTANNEQFF
CDR3nt: TGCGCCAGCAGCCCCGGGACAGCAAACAATGAGCAGTTCTTC
j_gene: TRBJ2-1
d_gene: TRBD1
v_gene: TRBV5-1
abundance: .

CDR3aa: CASSYREGYGYTF
CDR3nt: TGTGCCAGCAGTTACAGGGAAGGATATGGCTACACCTTC
j_gene: TRBJ1-2
d_gene: .
v_gene: TRBV2
abundance: .

CDR3aa: CASSLGTSTDTQYF
CDR3nt: TGTGCCAGCAGCTTAGGCACTAGCACAGATACGCAGTATTTT
j_gene: TRBJ2-3
d_gene: .
v_gene: TRBV11-3
abundance: .

CDR3aa: CASTPTSVGVRSYNEQFF
CDR3nt: TGCGCCAGCACCCCTACTTCAGTGGGGGTCCGCTCCTACAATGAGCAGTTCTTC
j_gene: TRBJ2-1
d_gene: .
v_gene: TRBV5-1
abundance: once

CDR3aa: CASSPEGAQRNSPLHF
CDR3nt: TGTGCCAGCTCACCAGAGGGGGCGCAGAGGAATTCACCCCTCCACTTT
j_gene: TRBJ1-6
d_gene: TRBD1
v_gene: TRBV18
abundance: .